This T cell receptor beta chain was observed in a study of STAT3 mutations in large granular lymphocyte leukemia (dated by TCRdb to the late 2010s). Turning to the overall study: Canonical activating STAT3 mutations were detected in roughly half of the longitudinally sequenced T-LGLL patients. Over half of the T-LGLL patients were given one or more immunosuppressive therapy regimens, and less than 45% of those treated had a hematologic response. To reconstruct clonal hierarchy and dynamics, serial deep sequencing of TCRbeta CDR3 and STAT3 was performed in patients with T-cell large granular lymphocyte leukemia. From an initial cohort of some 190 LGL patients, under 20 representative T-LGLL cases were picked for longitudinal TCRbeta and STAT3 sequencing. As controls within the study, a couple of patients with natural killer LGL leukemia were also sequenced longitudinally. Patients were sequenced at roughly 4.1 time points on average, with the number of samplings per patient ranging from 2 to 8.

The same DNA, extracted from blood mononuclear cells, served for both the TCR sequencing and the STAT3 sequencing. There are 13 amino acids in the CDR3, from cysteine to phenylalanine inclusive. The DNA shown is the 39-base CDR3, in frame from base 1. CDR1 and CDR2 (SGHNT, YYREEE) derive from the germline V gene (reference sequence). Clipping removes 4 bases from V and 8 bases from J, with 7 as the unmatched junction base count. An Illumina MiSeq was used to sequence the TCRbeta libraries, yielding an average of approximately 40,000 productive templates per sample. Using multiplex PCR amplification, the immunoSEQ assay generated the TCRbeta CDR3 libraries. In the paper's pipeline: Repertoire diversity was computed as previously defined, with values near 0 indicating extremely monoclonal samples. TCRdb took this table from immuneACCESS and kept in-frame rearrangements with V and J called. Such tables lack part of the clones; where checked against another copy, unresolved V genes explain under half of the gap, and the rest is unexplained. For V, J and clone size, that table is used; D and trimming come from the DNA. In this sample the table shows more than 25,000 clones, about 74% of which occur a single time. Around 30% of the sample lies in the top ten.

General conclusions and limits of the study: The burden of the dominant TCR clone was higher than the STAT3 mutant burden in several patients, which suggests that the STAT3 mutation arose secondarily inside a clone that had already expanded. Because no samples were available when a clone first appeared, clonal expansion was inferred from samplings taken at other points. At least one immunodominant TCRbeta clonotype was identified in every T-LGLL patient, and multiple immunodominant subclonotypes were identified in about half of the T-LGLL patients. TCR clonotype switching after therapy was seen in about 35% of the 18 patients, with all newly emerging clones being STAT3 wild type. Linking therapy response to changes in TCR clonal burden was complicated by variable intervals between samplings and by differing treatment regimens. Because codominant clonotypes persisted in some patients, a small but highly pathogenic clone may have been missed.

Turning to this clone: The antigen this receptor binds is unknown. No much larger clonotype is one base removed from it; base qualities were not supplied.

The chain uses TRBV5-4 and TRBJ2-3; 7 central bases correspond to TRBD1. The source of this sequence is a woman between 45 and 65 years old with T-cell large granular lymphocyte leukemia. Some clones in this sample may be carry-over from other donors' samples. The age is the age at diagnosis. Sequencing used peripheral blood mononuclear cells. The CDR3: CASSRQGLGTQYF. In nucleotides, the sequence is TGTGCCAGCAGCCGACAGGGTTTGGGTACGCAGTATTTT.